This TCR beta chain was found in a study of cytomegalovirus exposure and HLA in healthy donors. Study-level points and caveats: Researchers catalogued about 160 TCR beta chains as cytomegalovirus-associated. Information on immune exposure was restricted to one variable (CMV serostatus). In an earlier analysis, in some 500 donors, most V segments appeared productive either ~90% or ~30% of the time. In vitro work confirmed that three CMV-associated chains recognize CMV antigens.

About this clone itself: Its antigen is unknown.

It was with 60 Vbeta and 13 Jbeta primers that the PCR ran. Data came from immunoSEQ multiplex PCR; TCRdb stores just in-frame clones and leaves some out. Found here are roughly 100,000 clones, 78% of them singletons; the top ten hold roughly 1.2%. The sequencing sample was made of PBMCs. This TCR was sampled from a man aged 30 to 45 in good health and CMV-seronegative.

The CDR3 here is CASSEATGLSSGAFF. Written as DNA, the CDR3 is TGTGCCAGCAGTGAAGCTACAGGGTTGTCGTCTGGAGCTTTCTTT. This sequence joins TRBV6-1 and TRBJ1-1; D perhaps matches TRBD1 (6 bases). Trimming cost V 0 bases and J 10 bases, with 18 bases left between them. Per the germline V gene, CDR1 is MNHNS and CDR2 is SASEGT. This CDR3 has 15 residues.